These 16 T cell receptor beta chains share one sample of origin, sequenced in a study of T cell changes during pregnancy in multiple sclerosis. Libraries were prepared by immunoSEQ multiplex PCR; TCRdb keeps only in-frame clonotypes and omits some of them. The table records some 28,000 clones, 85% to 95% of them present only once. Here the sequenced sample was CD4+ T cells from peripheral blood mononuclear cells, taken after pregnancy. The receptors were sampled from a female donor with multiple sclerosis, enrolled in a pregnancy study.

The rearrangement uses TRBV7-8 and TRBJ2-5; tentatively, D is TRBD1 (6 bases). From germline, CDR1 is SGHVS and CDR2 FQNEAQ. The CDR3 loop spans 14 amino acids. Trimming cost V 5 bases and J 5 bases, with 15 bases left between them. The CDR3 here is CASSRRGRGETQYF. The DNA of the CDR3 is TGTGCCAGCAGCCGCAGGGGTCGGGGCGAGACCCAGTACTTC.

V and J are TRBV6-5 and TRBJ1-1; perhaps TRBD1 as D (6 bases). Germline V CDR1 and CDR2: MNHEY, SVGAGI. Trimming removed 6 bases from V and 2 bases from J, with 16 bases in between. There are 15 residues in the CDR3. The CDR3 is CASSLRGARNTEAFF. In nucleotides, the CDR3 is TGTGCCAGCAGCCTCAGGGGCGCAAGAAACACTGAAGCTTTCTTT.

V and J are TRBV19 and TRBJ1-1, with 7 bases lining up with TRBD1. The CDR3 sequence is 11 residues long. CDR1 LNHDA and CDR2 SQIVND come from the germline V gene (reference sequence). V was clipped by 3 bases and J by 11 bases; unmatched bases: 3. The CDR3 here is CASSIQGEAFF. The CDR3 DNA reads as TGTGCCAGTAGTATCCAGGGGGAGGCTTTCTTT.

CDR3 DNA: TGTGCCAGCAGCTTAGACGGCGGGGGGTTCACCTACGAGCAGTACTTC. Amino acid sequence: CASSLDGGGFTYEQYF. This sequence joins TRBV11-2 and TRBJ2-7, with 8 bases lining up with TRBD2. The CDR3 runs to 16 residues. CDR1 and CDR2 (germline): SGHAT, FQNNGV. V shed 0 bases and J 2 bases; nucleotides not matched to a gene: 6.

CDR3 loop: CASSIDGRLAGLYEQYF. DNA for the CDR3: TGTGCCAGTAGTATAGATGGGAGACTAGCGGGATTATACGAGCAGTACTTC. J is TRBJ2-7 and V is TRBV19; 11 positions agree with TRBD2. The ends lost 0 bases at V and 4 bases at J; junction bases unmatched: 8. The CDR3 runs to 17 residues. Per germline, CDR1 LNHDA and CDR2 SQIVND (reference sequence).

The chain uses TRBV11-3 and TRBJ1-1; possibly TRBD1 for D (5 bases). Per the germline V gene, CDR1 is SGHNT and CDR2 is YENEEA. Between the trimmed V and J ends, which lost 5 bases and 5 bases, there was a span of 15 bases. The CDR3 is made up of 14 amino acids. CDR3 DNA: TGTGCCAGCAGCCCGGGACTTAGCGGGACTGAAGCTTTCTTT. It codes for CASSPGLSGTEAFF.

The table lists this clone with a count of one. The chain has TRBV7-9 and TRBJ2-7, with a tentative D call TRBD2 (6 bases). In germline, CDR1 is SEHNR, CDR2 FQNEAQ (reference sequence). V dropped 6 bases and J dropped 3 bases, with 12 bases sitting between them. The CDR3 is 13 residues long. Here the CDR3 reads CASSSGVSYEQYF. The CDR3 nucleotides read TGTGCCAGCAGTTCGGGGGTCAGCTACGAGCAGTACTTC.

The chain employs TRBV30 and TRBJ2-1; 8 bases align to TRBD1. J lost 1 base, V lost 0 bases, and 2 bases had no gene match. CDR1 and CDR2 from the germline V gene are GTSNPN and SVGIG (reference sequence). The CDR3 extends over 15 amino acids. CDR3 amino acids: CAWSVGTGSYNEQFF. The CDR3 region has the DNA TGTGCCTGGAGTGTAGGGACAGGATCCTACAATGAGCAGTTCTTC.

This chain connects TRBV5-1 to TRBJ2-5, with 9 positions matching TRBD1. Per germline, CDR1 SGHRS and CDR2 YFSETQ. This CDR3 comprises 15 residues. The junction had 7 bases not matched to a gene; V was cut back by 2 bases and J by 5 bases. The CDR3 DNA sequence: TGCGCCAGCAGCTTCAGGACAGGGGCGCCGGAGACCCAGTACTTC. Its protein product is CASSFRTGAPETQYF. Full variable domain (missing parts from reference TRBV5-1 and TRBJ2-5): KAGVTQTPRYLIKTRGQQVTLSCSPISGHRSVSWYQQTPGQGLQFLFEYFSETQRNKGNFPGRFSGRQFSNSRSEMNVSTLELGDSALYLCASSFRTGAPETQYFGPGTRLLVL.

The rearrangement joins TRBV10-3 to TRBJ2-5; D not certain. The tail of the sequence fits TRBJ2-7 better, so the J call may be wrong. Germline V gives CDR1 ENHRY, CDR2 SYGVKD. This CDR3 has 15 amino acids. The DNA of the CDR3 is TGTGCCATCAGTGCTTCCAACGGAGCCCCTTACGAGCAGTACTTC. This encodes CAISASNGAPYEQYF.

The CDR3 coding sequence is TGTGCCAGTAGTATAGGACAGGGATTTAACGGTAAGCCCCAGCATTTT. The encoded protein is CASSIGQGFNGKPQHF. The chain combines TRBV19 with TRBJ1-5, with TRBD1 matching over 7 bases. The V segment lost 1 base and the J segment 8 bases; nucleotides outside the gene matches: 11. Germline V CDR1 and CDR2: LNHDA, SQIVND (reference sequence). The CDR3 has 16 amino acids.

The CDR3 DNA follows: TGTGCCAGCAGTGGGATGGGACAGCTCAACTCCTACGAGCAGTACTTC. As protein: CASSGMGQLNSYEQYF. The gene calls are TRBV6-1 and TRBJ2-7; 7 nucleotides match TRBD1. J lost 0 bases, V lost 4 bases, and 9 bases had no gene match. Germline V lookup: CDR1 MNHNS, CDR2 SASEGT. The CDR3 is 16 residues long.

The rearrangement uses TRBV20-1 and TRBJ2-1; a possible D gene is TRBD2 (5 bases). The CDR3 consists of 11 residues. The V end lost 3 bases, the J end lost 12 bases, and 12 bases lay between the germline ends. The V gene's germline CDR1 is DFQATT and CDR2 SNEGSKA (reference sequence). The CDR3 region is CSASSDYPQFF. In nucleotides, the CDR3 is TGCAGTGCTAGCAGTGACTACCCGCAGTTCTTC.

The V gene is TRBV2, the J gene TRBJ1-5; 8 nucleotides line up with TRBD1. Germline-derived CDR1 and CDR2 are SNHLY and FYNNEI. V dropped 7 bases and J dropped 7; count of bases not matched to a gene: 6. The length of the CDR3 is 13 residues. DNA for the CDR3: TGTGCCAGCACCCCAGGGGGCCGGCAGCCCCAGCATTTT. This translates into CASTPGGRQPQHF.

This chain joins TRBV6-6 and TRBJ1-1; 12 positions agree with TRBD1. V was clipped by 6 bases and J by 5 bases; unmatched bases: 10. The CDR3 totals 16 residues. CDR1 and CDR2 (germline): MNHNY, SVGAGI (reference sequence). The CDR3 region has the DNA TGTGCCAGCAGCCCACCGGGACAGGGGGCTAGGACTGAAGCTTTCTTT. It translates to CASSPPGQGARTEAFF.

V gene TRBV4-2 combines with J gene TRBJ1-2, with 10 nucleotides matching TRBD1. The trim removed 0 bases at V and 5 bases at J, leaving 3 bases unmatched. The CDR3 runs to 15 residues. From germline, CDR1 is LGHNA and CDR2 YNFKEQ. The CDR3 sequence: CASSQETGGGYGYTF. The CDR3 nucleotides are TGTGCCAGCAGCCAAGAGACAGGGGGCGGATATGGCTACACCTTC.